These 2 T cell receptor beta chains came from one sample sequenced in a study of T-cell memory formation after mild COVID-19. MiXCR was run by TCRdb on the 5' RACE reads, yielding one entry per CDR3 protein. The sample gives 110,000 or so distinct CDR3 sequences, about 20% of which show up once; around 41% is in the top ten. Material: PBMCs or a T cell subset sorted from them (not recorded which). Receptors originate from a man aged 18 to 35 who had mild COVID-19 (a few samples of this study predate the infection). Cell type and time point are not known.

The chain uses TRBV19 and TRBJ2-2, with 8 positions matching TRBD2. There are 16 residues in the CDR3. Losses at the gene ends were 8 bases for V and 6 bases for J; bases not matched to a gene: 14. Germline CDR1 is LNHDA and CDR2 is SQIVND (reference sequence). CDR3: CASAPASGGFAGELFF. In DNA form, the CDR3 reads TGTGCCAGTGCACCCGCCAGCGGGGGTTTCGCCGGGGAGCTGTTTTTT.

This clonotype appeared a few times. The CDR3 protein is CASSLGGGRTDTQYF. In DNA, the CDR3 is TGTGCCAGCAGTTTGGGTGGGGGACGGACAGATACGCAGTATTTT. The rearrangement uses TRBV28 and TRBJ2-3; possibly TRBD1 or TRBD2 for D (5 bases each). Trimming removed 3 bases at V and 3 bases at J, with 13 bases between. The CDR3 consists of 15 residues. Per the germline V gene, CDR1 is MDHEN and CDR2 is SYDVKM. Full variable domain (missing parts from reference TRBV28 and TRBJ2-3): DVKVTQSSRYLVKRTGEKVFLECVQDMDHENMFWYRQDPGLGLRLIYFSYDVKMKEKGDIPEGYSVSREKKERFSLILESASTNQTSMYLCASSLGGGRTDTQYFGPGTRLTVL.